The following is a T cell receptor beta chain sequence with its context. Its antigen is unidentified. This sample was included in a study of T cells after yellow fever vaccination. Study-wide results and caveats: Highly abundant clonotypes carried over from the bulk population could end up in FACS-sorted repertoires as contaminants. The secondary response peaked faster, at day 5 versus 15, but was weaker. Clones from primary vaccination mostly reappeared after the booster (roughly 95% CD4, roughly 87% CD8).

TCRdb independently ran MiXCR on the 5' RACE reads; one entry per CDR3 protein. There are approximately 510,000 distinct CDR3 sequences in the sample; 21% occur only once, and less than 20% lies in the top ten. The CDR3 is 19 amino acids. Trimming stripped 4 bases from V and 0 bases from J, with 22 bases between. Germline CDR1 and CDR2: LGHNA and YSLEER. J is TRBJ1-3 and V is TRBV4-3; tentative D call: TRBD1 (6 bases). The clonotype comes from a young man who received the YFV17D yellow fever vaccine. The sequenced sample was PBMCs, obtained less than 25 days after the first yellow fever vaccination. CDR3: CASSRARGGSRSSGNTIYF. CDR3 nucleotide sequence: TGCGCCAGCAGCCGGGCTCGGGGGGGCTCGAGGTCCTCTGGAAACACCATATATTTT.